The next 25 T cell receptor beta chains were all read from a single sample in a study of control samples from healthy donors and cancer patients. Clones were sequenced by immunoSEQ multiplex PCR, and TCRdb holds only the in-frame ones, with some missing. The table lists under 450,000 clones, about nine tenths of them singletons. Sequenced input: PBMCs. The receptors were gathered from a man aged 40-55 years with head and neck cancer.

CDR3 residues: CASTGGVTGTDTQYF. The CDR3 nucleotides read TGTGCCAGTACCGGGGGGGTTACGGGCACAGATACGCAGTATTTT. The chain uses TRBV19 and TRBJ2-3; 8 bases are shared with TRBD2. The length of the CDR3 is 15 residues. The V and J ends lost 7 bases and 1 base, in that order; junction bases with no gene match: 7. Germline loops: CDR1 LNHDA, CDR2 SQIVND (reference sequence).

This chain connects TRBV28 to TRBJ1-5; TRBD1 matches 10 bases. V dropped 2 bases and J dropped 4; count of bases not matched to a gene: 8. This CDR3 is 17 amino acids long. In germline, CDR1 is MDHEN, CDR2 SYDVKM. The CDR3 DNA sequence: TGTGCCAGCAGTTTACGGGACAGGGGATACGGGAATCAGCCCCAGCATTTT. Translating gives CASSLRDRGYGNQPQHF.

This chain joins TRBV5-1 and TRBJ2-7, with D unclear. CDR1 and CDR2 (germline): SGHRS, YFSETQ. The V end was cut by 0 bases, the J end by 2 bases, with 15 bases between. The CDR3 is made up of 16 amino acids. The DNA for the CDR3 is TGCGCCAGCAGCTTGGAGCCGAGTCCTCCTACCTACGAGCAGTACTTC. The encoded protein is CASSLEPSPPTYEQYF.

This sequence joins TRBV27 and TRBJ2-7; no definite D call. Germline loops: CDR1 MNHEY, CDR2 SMNVEV (reference sequence). V lost 8 bases and J lost 3, with 20 bases in between. CDR3 length equals 15 residues. The CDR3: CASSKMVPSSYEQYF. The CDR3 nucleotides read TGTGCCAGCTCGAAAATGGTACCCTCTAGCTACGAGCAGTACTTC.

The chain recombines TRBV5-4 with TRBJ2-5; D gene uncertain. Per germline, CDR1 SGHNT and CDR2 YYREEE (reference sequence). Between the trimmed V and J ends, which lost 4 bases and 5 bases, there was a span of 18 bases. The length of the CDR3 is 15 residues. CDR3 in DNA: TGTGCCAGCAGCATTCGGGTCCTCGATCGGGAGACCCAGTACTTC. Translated, it gives CASSIRVLDRETQYF.

This clone was seen a handful of times. The rearrangement joins TRBV6-5 to TRBJ2-7; TRBD1 is a possible D gene (7 bases). CDR3 length: 14 residues. CDR1 is MNHEY, CDR2 SVGAGI, per germline. The ends were cut back, 6 bases at V and 2 bases at J, with 14 bases in the middle. CDR3 region: CASSRGTEAYEQYF. CDR3 in DNA: TGTGCCAGCAGCCGCGGGACAGAAGCCTACGAGCAGTACTTC.

In this sample, this clone turned up once. The chain couples TRBV7-2 to TRBJ1-5; D is uncertain. Trimming stripped 1 base from V and 5 bases from J, with 6 bases between. The germline gives CDR1 SGHTA, CDR2 FQGNSA. CDR3 length: 13 amino acids. Written as DNA, the CDR3 is TGTGCCAGCAGCTTAGTCAACTATCAGCCCCAGCATTTT. It specifies CASSLVNYQPQHF.

J is TRBJ2-2 and V is TRBV30; 7 nucleotides agree with TRBD2. The CDR3 has 17 amino acids. The V and J ends lost 0 bases and 7 bases, in that order; junction bases with no gene match: 14. The V gene's germline CDR1 is GTSNPN and CDR2 SVGIG (reference sequence). The CDR3 DNA is TGTGCCTGGAGTGTACCCCCTAGGAAGGGAGGGTTCGGGGAGCTGTTTTTT. Protein product: CAWSVPPRKGGFGELFF.

The gene calls are TRBV5-1 and TRBJ2-3, with TRBD2 matching 10 bases. Germline CDR1 and CDR2: SGHRS and YFSETQ. This CDR3 is built from 14 residues. J gave up 1 base and V 4 bases, and 0 bases lay outside the gene matches. The CDR3 DNA reads as TGCGCCAGCAGCGGGACTAGCGGCACAGATACGCAGTATTTT. This encodes CASSGTSGTDTQYF. Together with reference TRBV5-1 and TRBJ2-3, the CDR3 gives the full variable domain: KAGVTQTPRYLIKTRGQQVTLSCSPISGHRSVSWYQQTPGQGLQFLFEYFSETQRNKGNFPGRFSGRQFSNSRSEMNVSTLELGDSALYLCASSGTSGTDTQYFGPGTRLTVL.

Only one count was recorded for this clone. V is TRBV5-5 and J is TRBJ1-4; 8 nucleotides line up with TRBD1. Germline CDR1 reads SGHKS; CDR2 reads YYEKEE (reference sequence). V lost 3 bases, J lost 5 bases, and 3 bases stayed unmatched. This CDR3 region has 14 residues. Here the CDR3 reads CASSSQGENEKLFF. CDR3 bases: TGTGCCAGCAGCTCACAGGGGGAAAATGAAAAACTGTTTTTT.

V usage is TRBV27 and J usage is TRBJ2-7; the D is unclear. Trimming left V 2 bases short and J 5 bases short, with 16 bases between. The length of the CDR3 is 15 residues. CDR1 and CDR2 from the germline V gene are MNHEY and SMNVEV (reference sequence). CDR3 nucleotide sequence: TGTGCCAGCAGTTTAATAAGGAACCTCGCCCACGAGCAGTACTTC. Its protein product is CASSLIRNLAHEQYF.

The V gene is TRBV2, the J gene TRBJ2-3, with 9 nucleotides matching TRBD1. The CDR3 is 14 amino acids. Unmatched junction bases numbered 7, after V lost 8 bases and J lost 4 bases. The germline gives CDR1 SNHLY, CDR2 FYNNEI. The CDR3 DNA reads as TGTGCCAGCCTAACGGGACAGGGAGCAGATACGCAGTATTTT. Its protein is CASLTGQGADTQYF.

This chain links TRBV9 with TRBJ1-1; tentatively, D is TRBD1 (6 bases). V was pared by 4 bases and J by 0 bases, with 10 bases between. This CDR3 is built from 14 residues. Germline loops: CDR1 SGDLS, CDR2 YYNGEE. For the CDR3, the DNA is TGTGCCAGCAGCCCGGACAGACTGAACACTGAAGCTTTCTTT. It specifies CASSPDRLNTEAFF. The variable domain in full, with the rest retrieved from reference TRBV9 and TRBJ1-1, is DSGVTQTPKHLITATGQRVTLRCSPRSGDLSVYWYQQSLDQGLQFLIQYYNGEERAKGNILERFSAQQFPDLHSELNLSSLELGDSALYFCASSPDRLNTEAFFGQGTRLTVV.

The chain's CDR3 is CASSHSLYNEQFF. CDR3 nucleotides: TGTGCCAGCAGCCACTCCCTTTACAATGAGCAGTTCTTC. The chain has TRBV4-2 and TRBJ2-1, with unresolved D. The V and J ends lost 3 bases and 4 bases respectively, with 7 bases between them. Germline CDR1 is LGHNA and CDR2 is YNFKEQ. This CDR3 spans 13 amino acids.

This clone was observed a single time. The V gene is TRBV4-2, the J gene TRBJ2-5, with 8 nucleotides matching TRBD2. The CDR3 runs 14 residues. Germline V CDR1 and CDR2: LGHNA, YNFKEQ. V was pared by 3 bases and J by 5 bases, with 5 bases of the junction left unmatched. The CDR3 loop reads CASSQGTRRETQYF. In DNA, the CDR3 is TGTGCCAGCAGCCAGGGGACTAGGAGGGAGACCCAGTACTTC.

The V gene is TRBV4-2, the J gene TRBJ1-2; weak D call: TRBD1 (6 bases). The ends were cut back, 0 bases at V and 5 bases at J, with 13 bases in the middle. Germline CDR1 reads LGHNA; CDR2 reads YNFKEQ. CDR3 length equals 15 residues. CDR3 nucleotides: TGTGCCAGCAGCCAAGATGGGTCAGGGGTATATGGCTACACCTTC. As protein: CASSQDGSGVYGYTF.

The V and J genes are TRBV27 and TRBJ1-1; 9 bases are a match to TRBD1. The germline V gene has CDR1 MNHEY and CDR2 SMNVEV (reference sequence). The CDR3 contains 15 residues. The ends lost 4 bases at V and 0 bases at J; junction bases unmatched: 3. The CDR3 coding sequence is TGTGCCAGCAGTTCTAGGACAGGGGTGAACACTGAAGCTTTCTTT. This sequence encodes CASSSRTGVNTEAFF.

CDR3 protein: CATRGQGIRQPQHF. In nucleotides, the CDR3 is TGTGCCACCAGGGGACAGGGGATTCGTCAGCCCCAGCATTTT. This chain links TRBV28 with TRBJ1-5; TRBD1 matches 10 bases. The germline V gene encodes CDR1 MDHEN and CDR2 SYDVKM. The CDR3 loop spans 14 amino acids. V trimming: 10 bases; J trimming: 6 bases; junction bases outside the gene matches: 9.

Here the CDR3 reads CATSGSRTGQPQHF. The CDR3 coding sequence is TGTGCCACCAGTGGCTCCCGCACCGGTCAGCCCCAGCATTTT. The chain links TRBV24-1 to TRBJ1-5; D remains unclear. The CDR3 has 14 residues. Trimming took off 5 bases at V and 6 bases at J, with 13 bases between the two ends. The germline CDR1 and CDR2 sequences are KGHDR and SFDVKD.

V usage is TRBV18 and J usage is TRBJ2-7; D is possibly TRBD1 (6 bases). V lost 3 bases and J lost 7, with 19 bases in between. The CDR3 is 15 residues long. From germline, CDR1 is KGHSH and CDR2 LQKENI. The CDR3: CASSPSQDRGREQYF. The CDR3 DNA is TGTGCCAGCTCACCCTCCCAGGACAGAGGTAGGGAGCAGTACTTC.

The chain employs TRBV7-9 and TRBJ1-4; D remains ambiguous. Germline V CDR1 and CDR2: SEHNR, FQNEAQ (reference sequence). The CDR3 is 14 residues long. The V end was cut by 5 bases, the J end by 8 bases, with 15 bases between. The CDR3 DNA follows: TGTGCCAGCAGCGCCGATGGGGTGGGAGAAAAACTGTTTTTT. Its protein is CASSADGVGEKLFF.

V is TRBV25-1 and J is TRBJ2-1; no firm D call. Trimming shortened V by 8 bases and J by 7 bases, and 12 bases separated the two germline ends. This CDR3 region has 12 residues. Germline CDR1 and CDR2: MGHDK and SYGVNS. CDR3 nucleotide sequence: TGTGCCAGCGGGGTCGGCAGGAATGAGCAGTTCTTC. Encoded protein: CASGVGRNEQFF.

The V call is TRBV3-1 (or the pseudogene TRBV3-2), the J call TRBJ1-1, with D perhaps matching TRBD1 (5 bases). V was clipped by 1 base and J by 3 bases, with 18 bases between them. The CDR3 totals 17 residues. Germline loops: CDR1 LGHDT, CDR2 YNNKEL (reference sequence). CDR3: CASSQVSRSMGDTEAFF. CDR3 in DNA: TGTGCCAGCAGCCAAGTCTCCCGGTCCATGGGGGACACTGAAGCTTTCTTT.

The chain joins TRBV12-3 or TRBV12-4 to TRBJ2-4; 10 bases map to TRBD1. The CDR3 has 13 residues. V lost 4 bases and J lost 11; bases outside the gene matches: 5. CDR3: CASSSRDRGVQYF. In nucleotides, the CDR3 is TGTGCCAGCAGTTCCAGGGACAGGGGAGTTCAGTACTTC.

The rearrangement joins TRBV3-1 (or the pseudogene TRBV3-2) to TRBJ1-3; D call uncertain. The CDR3 runs 14 residues. The V gene's germline CDR1 is LGHDT and CDR2 YNNKEL (reference sequence). V lost 1 base, J lost 7 bases, and 11 bases lay in between. CDR3 sequence: CASSQAYSGNTIYF. CDR3 coding DNA: TGTGCCAGCAGCCAAGCTTACTCCGGGAACACCATATATTTT.